This T cell receptor (beta chain) came from a study of blood T cell repertoires in COVID-19. In the study overall: Sites in the United States, Italy and Spain provided acute and convalescent COVID-19 samples.

The method was immunoSEQ multiplex PCR; TCRdb's version includes in-frame clones alone and lacks a portion of them. The sample records tens of thousands of clones, around 74% being singletons. This CDR3 is built from 14 residues. The germline CDR1 and CDR2 sequences are LNHDA and SQIVND (reference sequence). Trimming left V 7 bases short and J 1 base short, with 14 bases between. The sequence came from a human donor with acute or convalescent COVID-19. The donor label of this sample is uncertain. Sequenced sample: peripheral blood. J is TRBJ2-7 and V is TRBV19; D may be TRBD1 (5 bases). This CDR3 is CASKTSGISYEQYF. For the CDR3, the DNA is TGTGCCAGTAAAACGTCAGGGATTTCCTACGAGCAGTACTTC.